The 29 T cell receptor beta chains below were found in one sample sequenced in a study of beta chain features in type 1 diabetes. As every portion of the isolated RNA was reverse transcribed, the sequencing read expressed TCRB transcripts. Sequencing used immunoSEQ multiplex PCR; TCRdb keeps in-frame clones, though not all of them. Of under 950,000 clones listed, 17% are singletons. The sample was naive CD4+ T cells from blood. The source of these receptors is a woman between 18 and 30 years old in good health.

The V gene is TRBV7-2, the J gene TRBJ2-3, with 7 bases lining up with TRBD1. V lost 5 bases, J lost 1 base, and 9 bases stayed unmatched. CDR3 size: 16 residues. Germline V gene lookup returns CDR1 SGHTA and CDR2 FQGNSA. CDR3 in DNA: TGTGCCAGCAGCCGGATCGGGACAGCCGGCACAGATACGCAGTATTTT. Translated: CASSRIGTAGTDTQYF.

V and J are TRBV5-1 and TRBJ2-6, with unresolved D. The CDR3 is 17 amino acids. Germline CDR1 is SGHRS and CDR2 is YFSETQ. V lost 0 bases to trimming and J lost 1 base, with 11 bases between them. In nucleotides, the CDR3 is TGCGCCAGCAGCTTGGGGTCTTACAGATCTGGGGCCAACGTCCTGACTTTC. Its translation: CASSLGSYRSGANVLTF.

The chain recombines TRBV5-1 with TRBJ2-3; D not resolved. Trimming stripped 8 bases from V and 2 bases from J, with 9 bases between. CDR3 length equals 12 residues. The V gene's germline CDR1 is SGHRS and CDR2 YFSETQ. The CDR3 coding sequence is TGCGCCAGTCGTGCCACCACAGATACGCAGTATTTT. Amino acid sequence: CASRATTDTQYF.

A few counts support this clone. V is TRBV13 and J is TRBJ2-1; 10 bases fit TRBD2. CDR1 is PRHDT, CDR2 FYEKMQ, per germline (reference sequence). The V segment lost 4 bases and the J segment 0 bases; nucleotides outside the gene matches: 3. The CDR3 consists of 16 residues. This CDR3 is CASSSRTSGSYNEQFF. DNA of the CDR3: TGTGCCAGCAGCTCCCGGACTAGCGGCTCCTACAATGAGCAGTTCTTC. Together with reference TRBV13 and TRBJ2-1, the CDR3 gives the full variable domain: AAGVIQSPRHLIKEKRETATLKCYPIPRHDTVYWYQQGPGQDPQFLISFYEKMQSDKGSIPDRFSAQQFSDYHSELNMSSLELGDSALYFCASSSRTSGSYNEQFFGPGTRLTVL.

This clone was seen only a few times. V usage is TRBV15 and J usage is TRBJ2-4; possible D gene TRBD1, 7 bases. The CDR3 spans 19 residues. V was pared by 3 bases and J by 0 bases, with 21 bases between. CDR1 and CDR2 from the germline V gene are LNHNV and YYDKDF (reference sequence). The CDR3 DNA follows: TGTGCCACCAGCAGCTACTCCCAGGGGGGCGAATTAGCCAAAAACATTCAGTACTTC. It specifies CATSSYSQGGELAKNIQYF.

This clone showed up just a few times. The chain employs TRBV2 and TRBJ2-1; D is ambiguous. This CDR3 comprises 11 residues. Trimming shortened V by 5 bases and J by 9 bases, and 8 bases separated the two germline ends. Germline CDR1 is SNHLY and CDR2 is FYNNEI. The CDR3 sequence is CASSLGTEQFF. CDR3 DNA: TGTGCCAGCAGTCTTGGAACTGAGCAGTTCTTC.

This clone came up a few times. The V call is TRBV18, the J call TRBJ2-2; perhaps TRBD1 as D (6 bases). Germline V gene data show CDR1 as KGHSH and CDR2 as LQKENI. V lost 1 base and J 1 base, leaving 13 bases between the germline ends. This CDR3 contains 17 residues. This CDR3 reads CASSPQSDSLNTGELFF. As DNA, the CDR3 is TGTGCCAGCTCACCACAATCGGACAGTCTGAACACCGGGGAGCTGTTTTTT.

The V and J genes are TRBV6-5 and TRBJ2-5; no reliable D call. Germline V gene lookup returns CDR1 MNHEY and CDR2 SVGAGI. The CDR3 totals 15 residues. V lost 0 bases, J lost 2 bases, and 10 bases lay in between. DNA of the CDR3: TGTGCCAGCAGTTACTCCCGTCAACGACAAGAGACCCAGTACTTC. Amino acids: CASSYSRQRQETQYF.

This clone showed up just a few times. The chain links TRBV6-6 to TRBJ2-7, with no clear D. Germline-derived CDR1 and CDR2 are MNHNY and SVGAGI (reference sequence). The V end was cut by 0 bases, the J end by 5 bases, with 11 bases between. The CDR3 runs 14 residues. As DNA, the CDR3 is TGTGCCAGCAGTTACTCAGTCGCCGCCAACGAGCAGTACTTC. This codes for CASSYSVAANEQYF.

The chain links TRBV29-1 to TRBJ2-5, with TRBD2 identical over 15 bases. Trimming removed 5 bases from V and 2 bases from J; junction bases left unmatched: 6. Germline V gives CDR1 SQVTM, CDR2 ANQGSEA. The CDR3 runs to 16 residues. The CDR3, as DNA: TGCAGCGTTCCGGGACTAGCGGGAGGAAGACAAGAGACCCAGTACTTC. Amino acid sequence: CSVPGLAGGRQETQYF.

This rearrangement joins TRBV28 to TRBJ1-5; 9 bases are a match to TRBD1. In germline, CDR1 is MDHEN, CDR2 SYDVKM. The CDR3 has 14 amino acids. The J segment lost 6 bases and the V segment lost 6 bases, leaving 6 bases of the junction unmatched. The chain's CDR3 is CASSRRQGGQPQHF. CDR3 in DNA: TGTGCCAGCAGCCGGAGACAGGGGGGTCAGCCCCAGCATTTT.

This chain links TRBV2 with TRBJ2-1, with 9 bases that match TRBD2. Germline V lookup: CDR1 SNHLY, CDR2 FYNNEI. The ends lost 10 bases at V and 1 base at J; junction bases unmatched: 8. CDR3 length: 15 residues. The CDR3: CAIRGREGSYNEQFF. CDR3 nucleotide sequence: TGTGCCATACGGGGGCGGGAGGGATCCTACAATGAGCAGTTCTTC.

This clone was picked up a small number of times. This chain uses TRBV5-4 with TRBJ2-7, with 9 bases identical to TRBD1. Per germline, CDR1 SGHNT and CDR2 YYREEE (reference sequence). The trim removed 4 bases at V and 5 bases at J, leaving 13 bases unmatched. This CDR3 has 16 residues. The chain's CDR3 is CASSRPPGQGFHEQYF. Written as DNA, the CDR3 is TGTGCCAGCAGCCGACCTCCGGGACAGGGCTTCCACGAGCAGTACTTC.

This clone has only a few counts. The chain links TRBV6-1 to TRBJ2-7; 8 nucleotides line up with TRBD2. The germline V gene has CDR1 MNHNS and CDR2 SASEGT. The CDR3 contains 15 residues. The junction had 13 bases not matched to a gene; V was cut back by 6 bases and J by 6 bases. In DNA, the CDR3 is TGTGCCAGCAGCGGGGGAGAAGCGGGAGTCCCCGAGCAGTACTTC. The encoded protein is CASSGGEAGVPEQYF.

The rearrangement uses TRBV29-1 and TRBJ2-1, with 10 bases identical to TRBD2. The CDR3 is 16 amino acids. Trimming took 2 bases from V and 4 from J; bases not matched to a gene: 8. CDR1 SQVTM and CDR2 ANQGSEA come from the germline V gene. CDR3 amino acids: CSVETGLAETYNEQFF. The DNA of the CDR3 is TGCAGCGTTGAAACCGGACTAGCGGAAACATACAATGAGCAGTTCTTC.

J is TRBJ2-1 and V is TRBV6-6; a weak D match, TRBD1 (5 bases). The germline gives CDR1 MNHNY, CDR2 SVGAGI (reference sequence). The germline V and J ends were trimmed by 0 bases and 12 bases, with 9 bases remaining between them. The CDR3 sequence is 12 residues long. The CDR3 protein is CASSYSGALQFF. DNA of the CDR3: TGTGCCAGCAGTTACTCAGGGGCTTTGCAGTTCTTC.

This clone was detected only a few times. The chain is built from TRBV20-1 and TRBJ2-7; D unresolved. CDR1 is DFQATT and CDR2 is SNEGSKA in the germline V gene (reference sequence). The CDR3 totals 10 residues. Trimming shortened V by 3 bases and J by 7 bases, and 7 bases separated the two germline ends. The CDR3 DNA sequence: TGCAGTGCTAGTACCGGGGAGCAGTACTTC. Amino acid sequence: CSASTGEQYF.

This clone was seen a few times. This sequence joins TRBV6-5 and TRBJ2-2; D unresolved. The germline V gene has CDR1 MNHEY and CDR2 SVGAGI. The CDR3 extends over 11 amino acids. Trimming took off 5 bases at V and 7 bases at J, with 5 bases between the two ends. CDR3 in DNA: TGTGCCAGCAGTCACCGCGGGGAGCTGTTTTTT. Its protein product is CASSHRGELFF.

This chain connects TRBV19 to TRBJ2-7, with no clear D. Trimming took 9 bases from V and 1 from J, leaving 13 bases between them. Germline V CDR1 and CDR2: LNHDA, SQIVND (reference sequence). There are 13 residues in the CDR3. CDR3 loop: CARVTQLSYEQYF. The DNA for the CDR3 is TGTGCCAGGGTCACCCAACTTTCCTACGAGCAGTACTTC.

The chain uses TRBV27 and TRBJ2-2, with 12 bases identical to TRBD2. The length of the CDR3 is 18 residues. Germline-derived CDR1 and CDR2 are MNHEY and SMNVEV (reference sequence). The ends lost 3 bases at V and 0 bases at J; junction bases unmatched: 5. CDR3 DNA: TGTGCCAGCAGTTTCCGGCGGACTAGCGGGACGAACACCGGGGAGCTGTTTTTT. Translating gives CASSFRRTSGTNTGELFF.

This clone was seen only a few times. J is TRBJ1-2 and V is TRBV28; the D gene is possibly TRBD1 (6 bases). In germline, CDR1 is MDHEN, CDR2 SYDVKM. The CDR3 contains 12 residues. V lost 3 bases, J lost 6 bases, and 8 bases lay in between. The CDR3 nucleotides are TGTGCCAGCAGTTTGGGGGGGCATGGCTACACCTTC. It translates to CASSLGGHGYTF.

In this sample, this clone turned up a few times. The V and J genes are TRBV10-3 and TRBJ2-6; 11 nucleotides match TRBD1. V lost 6 bases and J lost 0; bases outside the gene matches: 4. The CDR3 totals 17 residues. Per germline, CDR1 ENHRY and CDR2 SYGVKD. The chain's CDR3 is CAISGQGADSGANVLTF. In nucleotides, the CDR3 is TGTGCCATCAGCGGACAGGGGGCCGACTCTGGGGCCAACGTCCTGACTTTC.

This chain joins TRBV25-1 and TRBJ2-3, with D hard to call. Germline V gene lookup returns CDR1 MGHDK and CDR2 SYGVNS. The CDR3 totals 13 residues. The V and J ends lost 3 bases and 3 bases respectively, with 7 bases between them. The CDR3 region is CASSDTRTDTQYF. The CDR3 nucleotides are TGTGCCAGCAGTGATACTCGGACAGATACGCAGTATTTT.

The chain joins TRBV28 to TRBJ1-2; 7 bases agree with TRBD1. There are 12 residues in the CDR3. After removal of 9 bases from V and 3 bases from J, the junction contained 4 bases not matched to a gene. In germline, CDR1 is MDHEN, CDR2 SYDVKM. The CDR3 DNA reads TGTGCCAGTCGAGGGGGCCACTATGGCTACACCTTC. Its protein product is CASRGGHYGYTF.

V usage is TRBV28 and J usage is TRBJ1-1; 7 nucleotides match TRBD1. The V segment lost 4 bases and the J segment 14 bases; nucleotides outside the gene matches: 10. The CDR3 sequence is 12 residues long. The V gene's germline CDR1 is MDHEN and CDR2 SYDVKM. The CDR3 coding sequence is TGTGCCAGCAGTTACGTACCGGGACAGTACTTCTTT. It specifies CASSYVPGQYFF. Together with reference TRBV28 and TRBJ1-1, the CDR3 gives the full variable domain: DVKVTQSSRYLVKRTGEKVFLECVQDMDHENMFWYRQDPGLGLRLIYFSYDVKMKEKGDIPEGYSVSREKKERFSLILESASTNQTSMYLCASSYVPGQYFFGQGTRLTVV.

This chain connects TRBV15 to TRBJ2-1, with 10 bases that match TRBD2. Per germline, CDR1 LNHNV and CDR2 YYDKDF (reference sequence). The V gene end was trimmed by 3 bases and the J gene end by 3 bases; junction bases not matched to a gene: 17. The CDR3 runs 20 residues. The DNA of the CDR3 is TGTGCCACCAGCAGGTTTGTAGGTGCTAGCGGGAGAGAATTCTACAATGAGCAGTTCTTC. This gives the protein CATSRFVGASGREFYNEQFF.

This clone was detected only a few times. Here the CDR3 DNA reads TGTGCCAGCAGTCCAGAGGGCCTAGCGCTTAAGCAGTTCTTC. It translates to CASSPEGLALKQFF. The chain links TRBV27 to TRBJ2-1, with a tentative D call TRBD2 (6 bases). CDR1 and CDR2 (germline): MNHEY, SMNVEV (reference sequence). Trimming stripped 5 bases from V and 11 bases from J, with 19 bases between. This CDR3 region has 14 residues.

V usage is TRBV5-4 and J usage is TRBJ2-1; D is uncertain. The CDR3 covers 14 residues. From germline, CDR1 is SGHNT and CDR2 YYREEE (reference sequence). Trimming pared 4 bases from V and 0 bases from J, leaving 8 bases between. CDR3 residues: CASSPEISYNEQFF. CDR3 nucleotides: TGTGCCAGCAGCCCGGAGATCTCCTACAATGAGCAGTTCTTC.

This chain joins TRBV5-4 and TRBJ2-1, with a possible D match to TRBD1 (5 bases). Trimming pared 6 bases from V and 4 bases from J, leaving 14 bases between. The germline V gene encodes CDR1 SGHNT and CDR2 YYREEE (reference sequence). The CDR3 contains 14 residues. In nucleotides, the CDR3 is TGTGCCAGCACGCAATCAGGGAATTACAATGAGCAGTTCTTC. It is translated as CASTQSGNYNEQFF.